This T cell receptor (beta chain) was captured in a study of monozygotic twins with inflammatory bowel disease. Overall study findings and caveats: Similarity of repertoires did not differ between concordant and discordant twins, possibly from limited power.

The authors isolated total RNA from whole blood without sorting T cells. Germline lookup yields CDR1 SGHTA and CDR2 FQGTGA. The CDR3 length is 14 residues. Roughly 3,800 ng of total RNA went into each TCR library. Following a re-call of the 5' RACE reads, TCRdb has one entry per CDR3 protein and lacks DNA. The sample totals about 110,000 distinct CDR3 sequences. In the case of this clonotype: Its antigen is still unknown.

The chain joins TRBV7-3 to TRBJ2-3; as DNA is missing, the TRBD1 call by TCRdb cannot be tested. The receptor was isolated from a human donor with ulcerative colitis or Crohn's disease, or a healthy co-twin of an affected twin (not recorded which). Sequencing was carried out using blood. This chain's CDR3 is CASSSHEGGDTQYF.